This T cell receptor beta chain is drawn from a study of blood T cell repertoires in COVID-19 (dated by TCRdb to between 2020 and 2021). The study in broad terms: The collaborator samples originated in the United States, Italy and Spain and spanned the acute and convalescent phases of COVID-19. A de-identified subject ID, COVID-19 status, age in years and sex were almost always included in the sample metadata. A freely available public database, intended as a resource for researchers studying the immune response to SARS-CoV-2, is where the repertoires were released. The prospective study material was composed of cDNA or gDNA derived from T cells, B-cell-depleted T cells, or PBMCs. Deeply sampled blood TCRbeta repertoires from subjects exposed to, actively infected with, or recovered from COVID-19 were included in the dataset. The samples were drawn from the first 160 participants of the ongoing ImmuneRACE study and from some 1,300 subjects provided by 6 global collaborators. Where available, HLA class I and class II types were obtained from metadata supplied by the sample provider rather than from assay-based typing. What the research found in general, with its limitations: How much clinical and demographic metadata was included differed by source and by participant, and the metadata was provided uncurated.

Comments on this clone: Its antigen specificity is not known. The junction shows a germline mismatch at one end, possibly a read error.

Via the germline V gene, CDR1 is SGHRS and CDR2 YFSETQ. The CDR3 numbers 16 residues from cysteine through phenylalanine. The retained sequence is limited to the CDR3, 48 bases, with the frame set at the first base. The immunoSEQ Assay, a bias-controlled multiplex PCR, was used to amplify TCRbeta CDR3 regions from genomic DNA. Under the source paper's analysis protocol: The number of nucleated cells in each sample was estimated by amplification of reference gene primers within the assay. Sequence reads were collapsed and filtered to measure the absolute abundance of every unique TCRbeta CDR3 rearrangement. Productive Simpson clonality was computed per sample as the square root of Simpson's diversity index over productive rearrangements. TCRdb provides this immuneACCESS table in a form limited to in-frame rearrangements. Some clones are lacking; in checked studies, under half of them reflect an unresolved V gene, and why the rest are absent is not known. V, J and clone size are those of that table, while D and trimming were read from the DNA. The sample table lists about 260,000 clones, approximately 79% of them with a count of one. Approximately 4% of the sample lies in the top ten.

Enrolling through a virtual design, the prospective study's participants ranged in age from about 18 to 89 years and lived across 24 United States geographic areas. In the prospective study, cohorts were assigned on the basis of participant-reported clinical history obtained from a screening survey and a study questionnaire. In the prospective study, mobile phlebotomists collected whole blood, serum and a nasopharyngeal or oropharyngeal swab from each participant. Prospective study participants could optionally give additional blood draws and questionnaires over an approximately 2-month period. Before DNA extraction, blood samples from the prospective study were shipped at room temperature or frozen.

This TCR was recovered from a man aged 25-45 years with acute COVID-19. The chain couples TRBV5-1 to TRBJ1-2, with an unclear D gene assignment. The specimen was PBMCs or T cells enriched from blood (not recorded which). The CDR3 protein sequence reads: CASSLSLTPSNYGYTF. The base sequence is TGTGCCAGCAGCTTGTCTTTGACACCTTCTAACTATGGCTACACCTTC.